One and the same sample provided the 12 T cell receptor beta chains below, sequenced in a study of CD8+ T cells in alopecia areata. cDNA prepared by RNA extraction and subsequent reverse transcription served as the template for sequencing. TCRdb keeps only in-frame clones here, not all; method: immunoSEQ multiplex PCR. This sample yields roughly 280,000 clones, of which 45% to 70% are seen a single time; 0.93% belongs to the top ten. Treatment defined: oral pan-JAK inhibitor, 5-10 mg twice daily. The sequencing here drew on CD4+ T cells sorted from blood, taken between weeks 51 and 54, from a patient treated with tofacitinib. The receptor source for this set is a human donor with alopecia areata.

The rearrangement uses TRBV29-1 and TRBJ1-2; D not certain. V gave up 7 bases and J gave up 4 bases, with 16 bases separating them. The CDR3 covers 13 residues. CDR1 is SQVTM, CDR2 ANQGSEA, per germline. The CDR3 loop is CSARRADFYGYTF. The CDR3 coding sequence is TGCAGCGCTCGCCGGGCAGACTTCTATGGCTACACCTTC.

The chain is built from TRBV6-5 and TRBJ2-7; D is undetermined. Germline CDR1 is MNHEY and CDR2 is SVGAGI. Trimming took 5 bases from V and 6 from J, leaving 11 bases between them. The CDR3 loop spans 12 amino acids. As DNA, the CDR3 is TGTGCCAGCAGTCCCTACTCCCTCGAGCAGTACTTC. It codes for CASSPYSLEQYF.

This chain joins TRBV9 and TRBJ2-2; D unclear. Germline V gene sequence: CDR1 SGDLS, CDR2 YYNGEE. The V end lost 4 bases, the J end lost 4 bases, and 11 bases lay between the germline ends. This CDR3 comprises 14 residues. CDR3: CASSFRLITGELFF. CDR3 bases: TGTGCCAGCAGCTTCCGACTGATCACCGGGGAGCTGTTTTTT.

Ten or more counts support this clone. The J gene is TRBJ2-6, the V gene TRBV7-9, with TRBD1 as a possible D gene (5 bases). This CDR3 is built from 16 residues. Between the trimmed V and J ends, which lost 3 bases and 0 bases, there was a span of 9 bases. Germline-derived CDR1 and CDR2 are SEHNR and FQNEAQ (reference sequence). The CDR3 loop reads CASSLLGDSGANVLTF. The CDR3 bases are TGTGCCAGCAGCTTGCTAGGGGACTCTGGGGCCAACGTCCTGACTTTC. The variable domain in full, completed from reference TRBV7-9 and TRBJ2-6, reads DTGVSQNPRHKITKRGQNVTFRCDPISEHNRLYWYRQTLGQGPEFLTYFQNEAQLEKSRLLSDRFSAERPKGSFSTLEIQRTEQGDSAMYLCASSLLGDSGANVLTFGAGSRLTVL.

The rearrangement uses TRBV30 and TRBJ1-1; the D is unclear. The CDR3 extends over 15 amino acids. Germline V gene sequence: CDR1 GTSNPN, CDR2 SVGIG (reference sequence). The V end was cut by 2 bases, the J end by 5 bases, with 18 bases between. CDR3 amino acids: CAWSWVGRWGTEAFF. The CDR3 coding sequence is TGTGCCTGGAGTTGGGTCGGACGGTGGGGAACTGAAGCTTTCTTT.

J is TRBJ1-2 and V is TRBV29-1; perhaps TRBD1 as D (5 bases). V gave up 4 bases and J gave up 8 bases, with 14 bases separating them. The germline V gene has CDR1 SQVTM and CDR2 ANQGSEA. This CDR3 spans 12 amino acids. DNA of the CDR3: TGCAGCGTTGCGTGGGGGGAAACGGGCTACACCTTC. Protein product: CSVAWGETGYTF.

This clone was seen a few times. This chain joins TRBV4-2 and TRBJ2-2, with 9 bases fitting TRBD1. V lost 1 base and J lost 5; bases outside the gene matches: 5. Germline CDR1 and CDR2: LGHNA and YNFKEQ. CDR3 length equals 16 residues. CDR3 sequence (DNA): TGTGCCAGCAGCCAAGTAACAGGGGGCGATACCGGGGAGCTGTTTTTT. This codes for CASSQVTGGDTGELFF.

The chain is built from TRBV2 and TRBJ1-3, with 9 bases fitting TRBD1. The CDR3 loop spans 15 amino acids. Trimming removed 6 bases from V and 2 bases from J; junction bases left unmatched: 5. Germline CDR1 SNHLY, CDR2 FYNNEI. The CDR3 loop reads CASSYRQGAGNTIYF. The CDR3 region has the DNA TGTGCCAGCAGCTACCGACAGGGGGCTGGAAACACCATATATTTT. The whole variable domain, filled in from reference TRBV2 and TRBJ1-3, reads EPEVTQTPSHQVTQMGQEVILRCVPISNHLYFYWYRQILGQKVEFLVSFYNNEISEKSEIFDDQFSVERPDGSNFTLKIRSTKLEDSAMYFCASSYRQGAGNTIYFGEGSWLTVV.

This clone has only a few counts. J is TRBJ1-1 and V is TRBV6-5; D uncertain. V lost 3 bases to trimming and J lost 5 bases, with 13 bases between them. The V gene's germline CDR1 is MNHEY and CDR2 SVGAGI. This CDR3 has 14 residues. CDR3 in DNA: TGTGCCAGCAGTTATCTTGCGAGCCAGACTGAAGCTTTCTTT. Translating gives CASSYLASQTEAFF.

The V gene is TRBV30, the J gene TRBJ1-2, with D unresolved. Per germline, CDR1 GTSNPN and CDR2 SVGIG (reference sequence). This CDR3 comprises 16 residues. Trimming removed 0 bases at V and 0 bases at J, with 14 bases between. The CDR3 sequence is CAWSVHGGGTNYGYTF. CDR3 nucleotides: TGTGCCTGGAGTGTACATGGAGGAGGGACTAACTATGGCTACACCTTC.

The genes are TRBV11-2 and TRBJ2-7, with D perhaps TRBD1 or TRBD2 (5 bases each). Germline assignment: CDR1 SGHAT and CDR2 FQNNGV. The CDR3 runs 15 residues. The germline V and J ends were trimmed by 1 base and 3 bases, with 13 bases remaining between them. The CDR3 bases are TGTGCCAGCAGCTTAGCCCGGGACGGATTCTACGAGCAGTACTTC. Protein product: CASSLARDGFYEQYF.

The V call is TRBV7-2, the J call TRBJ2-7; 11 bases match TRBD1. The CDR3 extends over 13 amino acids. The ends lost 5 bases at V and 5 bases at J; junction bases unmatched: 2. Looked up from germline, CDR1 is SGHTA and CDR2 is FQGNSA. This CDR3 reads CASSRDRGDEQYF. The CDR3 bases are TGTGCCAGCAGCCGGGACAGGGGGGACGAGCAGTACTTC.